A single sample gave rise to the 19 T cell receptor beta chains below, sequenced in a study of T cell responses to AZD1222 COVID-19 vaccine. The table came from immunoSEQ multiplex PCR; TCRdb's copy has only in-frame clones and leaves some out. The sample carries 80,000 or so clones, about 84% recorded once. The material was peripheral blood, obtained on day 0 of AZD1222 vaccination. The receptor source for this set is an adult in good health.

This rearrangement joins TRBV11-2 to TRBJ1-2, with D unresolved. This CDR3 spans 14 amino acids. Germline assignment: CDR1 SGHAT and CDR2 FQNNGV. Trimming pared 0 bases from V and 0 bases from J, leaving 5 bases between. The CDR3 DNA sequence: TGTGCCAGCAGCTTAGACGGAGCTAACTATGGCTACACCTTC. This encodes CASSLDGANYGYTF.

The V gene is TRBV29-1, the J gene TRBJ2-1; tentative D call: TRBD2 (7 bases). Germline V lookup: CDR1 SQVTM, CDR2 ANQGSEA. This CDR3 has 16 residues. Trimming pared 7 bases from V and 4 bases from J, leaving 23 bases between. The DNA of the CDR3 is TGCAGCGCCCGCCCCGAAGGGGGGGCGCTTTACAATGAGCAGTTCTTC. Protein sequence: CSARPEGGALYNEQFF.

The chain carries TRBV4-3 and TRBJ1-4, with D possibly TRBD1 on 5 matching bases. The V and J ends lost 1 base and 8 bases respectively, with 17 bases between them. The germline V gene encodes CDR1 LGHNA and CDR2 YSLEER. This CDR3 has 16 residues. The CDR3 nucleotides are TGCGCCAGCAGCCAAGGCTGGGGGGGTGGAGGGGAAAAACTGTTTTTT. This gives the protein CASSQGWGGGGEKLFF.

This chain joins TRBV4-3 and TRBJ1-4; unclear D gene. Germline loops: CDR1 LGHNA, CDR2 YSLEER. The CDR3 has 18 amino acids. Trimming stripped 0 bases from V and 0 bases from J, with 14 bases between. The CDR3 DNA follows: TGCGCCAGCAGCCAAGAGACTAGGCCCGGTTCAACTAATGAAAAACTGTTTTTT. It yields the protein CASSQETRPGSTNEKLFF.

This clone was picked up many times. V usage is TRBV19 and J usage is TRBJ1-1; maybe TRBD1 (5 bases). The CDR3 sequence is 14 residues long. The germline V and J ends were trimmed by 7 bases and 0 bases, with 12 bases remaining between them. The V gene's germline CDR1 is LNHDA and CDR2 SQIVND (reference sequence). The CDR3 is CASTSGLLNTEAFF. In nucleotides, the CDR3 is TGTGCCAGTACCTCGGGACTTTTGAACACTGAAGCTTTCTTT.

V and J are TRBV7-2 and TRBJ2-1, with 11 bases fitting TRBD2. Germline loops: CDR1 SGHTA, CDR2 FQGNSA. The J segment lost 1 base and the V segment lost 5 bases, leaving 7 bases of the junction unmatched. The CDR3 totals 17 residues. The CDR3 reads CASSTPIAGGSYNEQFF. In DNA form, the CDR3 reads TGTGCCAGCAGCACACCAATAGCGGGAGGGTCCTACAATGAGCAGTTCTTC.

The chain employs TRBV5-1 and TRBJ2-1; D perhaps matches TRBD1 (6 bases). The CDR3 totals 16 residues. The germline gives CDR1 SGHRS, CDR2 YFSETQ. With 0 bases removed from V and 2 bases from J, the gap between germline ends came to 12 bases. The CDR3 DNA sequence: TGCGCCAGCAGCTTGGACGGACAGAGACCCTACAATGAGCAGTTCTTC. It yields the protein CASSLDGQRPYNEQFF.

The V call is TRBV7-8, the J call TRBJ2-1, with 7 bases identical to TRBD1. Looked up from germline, CDR1 is SGHVS and CDR2 is FQNEAQ. This CDR3 has 15 residues. The V segment lost 3 bases and the J segment 8 bases; nucleotides outside the gene matches: 10. The CDR3 nucleotides are TGTGCCAGCAGCTTTGACACAGGGGTTGGGGATGAGCAGTTCTTC. Translating gives CASSFDTGVGDEQFF.

For this clone: The sample has other DNA sequences that encode this CDR3 too. The V gene is TRBV18, the J gene TRBJ1-3; D possibly corresponds to TRBD1 (5 bases). This CDR3 region has 15 residues. Germline CDR1 and CDR2: KGHSH and LQKENI. Trimming removed 1 base from V and 4 bases from J, with 11 bases in between. CDR3 sequence: CASSPRGRTGNTIYF. CDR3 in DNA: TGTGCCAGCTCACCACGAGGAAGGACAGGAAACACCATATATTTT. Complete variable domain (other parts from reference TRBV18 and TRBJ1-3): NAGVMQNPRHLVRRRGQEARLRCSPMKGHSHVYWYRQLPEEGLKFMVYLQKENIIDESGMPKERFSAEFPKEGPSILRIQQVVRGDSAAYFCASSPRGRTGNTIYFGEGSWLTVV.

V gene TRBV7-9 combines with J gene TRBJ1-4, with D hard to call. Germline lookup yields CDR1 SEHNR and CDR2 FQNEAQ (reference sequence). V shed 5 bases and J shed 7 bases, with 14 bases lying between them. The CDR3 covers 14 residues. CDR3 sequence reads: CASSPEGWGEKLFF. The CDR3 nucleotides read TGTGCCAGCAGCCCGGAGGGATGGGGTGAAAAACTGTTTTTT.

J is TRBJ1-2 and V is TRBV19; TRBD1 agrees at 7 bases. The CDR3 extends over 15 amino acids. Germline V lookup: CDR1 LNHDA, CDR2 SQIVND (reference sequence). Trimming cost V 6 bases and J 3 bases; bases outside gene matches: 10. CDR3 loop: CASRANDRVDYGYTF. The DNA for the CDR3 is TGTGCCAGTAGGGCAAACGACAGGGTAGACTATGGCTACACCTTC.

V usage is TRBV7-2 and J usage is TRBJ2-1; 12 positions match TRBD2. The germline V gene encodes CDR1 SGHTA and CDR2 FQGNSA. This CDR3 region has 15 residues. V lost 4 bases and J lost 4; bases outside the gene matches: 2. DNA of the CDR3: TGTGCCAGCAGCTCCGGGACTAGCGGGTACAATGAGCAGTTCTTC. Its protein product is CASSSGTSGYNEQFF.

The rearrangement uses TRBV27 and TRBJ1-2, with D hard to call. The CDR3 covers 15 residues. Trimming pared 5 bases from V and 1 base from J, leaving 14 bases between. The germline CDR1 and CDR2 sequences are MNHEY and SMNVEV (reference sequence). CDR3 protein: CASSTDRFLNYGYTF. In DNA form, the CDR3 reads TGTGCCAGCAGTACCGACCGATTTCTTAACTATGGCTACACCTTC.

This chain joins TRBV10-3 and TRBJ1-2, with a possible D match to TRBD1 (5 bases). Germline CDR1 reads ENHRY; CDR2 reads SYGVKD. This CDR3 has 14 residues. V lost 10 bases and J 6 bases, leaving 21 bases between the germline ends. CDR3 loop: CATNPSGGGHGYTF. The CDR3 DNA sequence: TGTGCCACGAACCCCTCGGGGGGAGGGCATGGCTACACCTTC.

The chain employs TRBV11-2 and TRBJ1-2, with D hard to call. Trimming took off 4 bases at V and 4 bases at J, with 13 bases between the two ends. This CDR3 has 14 amino acids. CDR1 is SGHAT, CDR2 FQNNGV, per germline. CDR3 region: CASSSIRGSYGYTF. CDR3 nucleotide sequence: TGTGCCAGCAGCTCCATCAGAGGTAGCTATGGCTACACCTTC.

V gene TRBV10-3 combines with J gene TRBJ1-2; a weak D match, TRBD1 (5 bases). This CDR3 spans 14 amino acids. Trimming pared 7 bases from V and 9 bases from J, leaving 21 bases between. The germline gives CDR1 ENHRY, CDR2 SYGVKD. The CDR3 spells CAITDRGESLSYTF. The CDR3 coding sequence is TGTGCCATCACCGACCGGGGGGAGTCCCTCAGCTACACCTTC.

V usage is TRBV6-1 and J usage is TRBJ1-2; D perhaps matches TRBD1 (5 bases). The V and J ends lost 3 bases and 4 bases respectively, with 12 bases between them. This CDR3 is 14 amino acids long. From germline, CDR1 is MNHNS and CDR2 SASEGT. The CDR3 spells CASSDIRGSYGYTF. The CDR3 DNA reads TGTGCCAGCAGTGACATCCGGGGCTCCTATGGCTACACCTTC.

The J gene is TRBJ1-2, the V gene TRBV19; D is uncertain. CDR1 is LNHDA and CDR2 is SQIVND in the germline V gene (reference sequence). V lost 0 bases and J lost 6, with 20 bases in between. This CDR3 is 17 amino acids long. The CDR3 region has the DNA TGTGCCAGTAGTATAGATCCCCTGAGGATAGGGAGAGATGGCTACACCTTC. This sequence encodes CASSIDPLRIGRDGYTF.

The CDR3 sequence is CASSLVGRTNTGELFF. The CDR3 DNA reads TGTGCCAGCAGCTTAGTGGGCAGGACGAACACCGGGGAGCTGTTTTTT. The genes are TRBV7-9 and TRBJ2-2; D is uncertain. The CDR3 spans 16 residues. V shed 1 base and J shed 0 bases, with 9 bases lying between them. CDR1 and CDR2 from the germline V gene are SEHNR and FQNEAQ (reference sequence).